The 9 T cell receptor beta chains reported below all come from one sample, sequenced in a study of OX40 agonist ivuxolimab in advanced cancers. TCRdb's table, derived via immunoSEQ multiplex PCR, lists solely in-frame clones and lacks some. The profile covers 110,000 or so clones, with more than 85% appearing a single time and over 0.6% taken by the ten largest. Sequenced material: CD4+ or CD8+ T cells sorted from blood, taken in a trial of the OX40 agonist ivuxolimab. Receptors were obtained from an adult with an advanced solid tumor such as melanoma, head and neck, liver or kidney cancer.

The chain has TRBV11-3 and TRBJ2-2; 10 nucleotides match TRBD2. The CDR3 consists of 19 residues. From germline, CDR1 is SGHNT and CDR2 YENEEA. Trimming took 5 bases from V and 0 from J; bases not matched to a gene: 12. The DNA of the CDR3 is TGTGCCAGCAGCAGCCTAGCGGGAGTGACTAGACCGAACACCGGGGAGCTGTTTTTT. Amino acid sequence: CASSSLAGVTRPNTGELFF.

The CDR3 DNA is TGTGCCAGCAGCTTCGGAACAGGGGGGACAGATACGCAGTATTTT. As protein: CASSFGTGGTDTQYF. The rearrangement uses TRBV5-6 and TRBJ2-3; 8 bases map to TRBD1. V shed 2 bases, J shed 3 bases, and the junction held 5 bases outside the gene matches. In germline, CDR1 is SGHDT, CDR2 YYEEEE. This CDR3 has 15 residues.

V is TRBV7-8 and J is TRBJ2-1, with 7 nucleotides matching TRBD2. The CDR3 has 16 amino acids. Germline values: CDR1 SGHVS, CDR2 FQNEAQ. The V and J ends lost 2 bases and 2 bases, in that order; junction bases with no gene match: 6. CDR3 amino acids: CASSLRGGTTYNEQFF. CDR3 coding DNA: TGTGCCAGCAGCTTACGCGGAGGGACTACCTACAATGAGCAGTTCTTC.

The rearrangement links TRBV30 to TRBJ1-1, with 7 bases identical to TRBD1. The V gene's germline CDR1 is GTSNPN and CDR2 SVGIG (reference sequence). V was pared by 3 bases and J by 7 bases, with 5 bases of the junction left unmatched. The CDR3 has 12 amino acids. Here the CDR3 reads CAWRTGHNEAFF. As DNA, the CDR3 is TGTGCCTGGAGGACAGGGCATAATGAAGCTTTCTTT.

The rearrangement links TRBV10-1 to TRBJ2-2; no clear D gene. The CDR3 length is 13 residues. The germline CDR1 and CDR2 sequences are WNHNN and SYGVQD (reference sequence). V gave up 4 bases and J gave up 4 bases, with 7 bases separating them. The CDR3 reads CASSGKRTGELFF. The DNA for the CDR3 is TGCGCCAGCAGTGGGAAGCGCACCGGGGAGCTGTTTTTT.

The chain combines TRBV19 with TRBJ1-4; no clear D gene. Germline V CDR1 and CDR2: LNHDA, SQIVND (reference sequence). The CDR3 sequence is 17 residues long. V was clipped by 3 bases and J by 5 bases, with 19 bases between them. This chain's CDR3 is CASSIVSGVGLNEKLFF. Here the CDR3 DNA reads TGTGCCAGTAGTATCGTTAGCGGGGTCGGGCTAAATGAAAAACTGTTTTTT.

V and J are TRBV4-2 and TRBJ2-1; TRBD2 might be the D (6 bases). Germline assignment: CDR1 LGHNA and CDR2 YNFKEQ. The V end lost 1 base, the J end lost 12 bases, and 7 bases lay between the germline ends. This CDR3 spans 11 amino acids. Here the CDR3 reads CASSQGLVQFF. Written as DNA, the CDR3 is TGTGCCAGCAGCCAAGGACTAGTGCAGTTCTTC.

The chain carries TRBV19 and TRBJ2-1; tentative D call: TRBD2 (5 bases). The CDR3 runs to 13 residues. Between the trimmed V and J ends, which lost 3 bases and 8 bases, there was a span of 11 bases. Germline-derived CDR1 and CDR2 are LNHDA and SQIVND (reference sequence). The CDR3 nucleotides are TGTGCCAGTAGTATCGCCGGGGTCGATGAGCAGTTCTTC. It specifies CASSIAGVDEQFF.

V gene TRBV4-1 combines with J gene TRBJ2-5; a possible D gene is TRBD1 (6 bases). CDR3 length: 15 amino acids. Looked up from germline, CDR1 is MGHRA and CDR2 is YSYEKL. V lost 3 bases to trimming and J lost 4 bases, with 15 bases between them. For the CDR3, the DNA is TGCGCCAGCAGCCAGACACAGGGATTTGCAGAGACCCAGTACTTC. Translating gives CASSQTQGFAETQYF.